Following are 11 T cell receptor beta chains from one sample sequenced in a study of HIV-infected children after antiretroviral therapy interruption. The treatment: PENTA 11 planned treatment interruption arm or continuous ART arm. A 3' RACE protocol on RNA, with unique molecular identifiers, produced the TCR library. TCRdb reanalysed the 3' RACE reads using MiXCR and keeps one entry per CDR3 protein. This repertoire shows some 90,000 distinct CDR3 sequences, 6.9% found once; its top ten account for roughly 1%. The material sequenced was CD45RA+ CD4+ T cells from PBMCs, pooled from several time points, taken from a donor given antiretroviral therapy, either interrupted or continuous. The subset: naive CD4+ CD45RA+ CD45RO- T cells. These receptors came from a pool of human donors with HIV.

This clonotype was observed many times. The chain recombines TRBV20-1 with TRBJ1-1; TRBD1 aligns across 8 bases. The germline gives CDR1 DFQATT, CDR2 SNEGSKA (reference sequence). The CDR3 length is 15 residues. V was pared by 3 bases and J by 5 bases, with 11 bases of the junction left unmatched. CDR3 region: CSARGTGQGGTEAFF. DNA for the CDR3: TGCAGTGCTAGGGGGACCGGACAGGGAGGGACTGAAGCTTTCTTT.

The V gene is TRBV5-1, the J gene TRBJ1-4; D is uncertain. Germline V gene lookup returns CDR1 SGHRS and CDR2 YFSETQ. V was cut by 4 bases and J by 4 bases, with 14 bases left in between. This CDR3 region has 15 residues. CDR3 in DNA: TGCGCCAGCAGCCCATACATGGACCGTAATGAAAAACTGTTTTTT. It yields the protein CASSPYMDRNEKLFF. Supplemented by reference TRBV5-1 and TRBJ1-4, the full variable domain reads KAGVTQTPRYLIKTRGQQVTLSCSPISGHRSVSWYQQTPGQGLQFLFEYFSETQRNKGNFPGRFSGRQFSNSRSEMNVSTLELGDSALYLCASSPYMDRNEKLFFGSGTQLSVL.

This clonotype was counted ten times or more. The genes are TRBV20-1 and TRBJ2-1; D is ambiguous. The V end lost 5 bases, the J end lost 4 bases, and 6 bases lay between the germline ends. This CDR3 has 11 amino acids. Germline lookup yields CDR1 DFQATT and CDR2 SNEGSKA (reference sequence). CDR3 sequence: CSAPDYNEQFF. In DNA form, the CDR3 reads TGCAGTGCTCCGGATTACAATGAGCAGTTCTTC.

This clonotype was detected many times. The chain couples TRBV12-3 or TRBV12-4 to TRBJ2-7; perhaps TRBD2 as D (5 bases). With 6 bases removed from V and 9 bases from J, the gap between germline ends came to 18 bases. This CDR3 spans 13 amino acids. The CDR3 spells CASSHGVGSGQYF. DNA for the CDR3: TGTGCCAGCAGCCACGGGGTAGGATCCGGGCAGTACTTC.

This clonotype was detected ten times or more. A junction end diverges from the germline sequence, so it may reflect a read error. CDR3 region: CASSQDWGENTLYF. The CDR3 bases are TGTGCCAGCAGCCAGGACTGGGGGGAAAACACCTTGTACTTT. The chain has TRBV4-1 and TRBJ2-4; D perhaps matches TRBD2 (6 bases). The CDR3 is made up of 14 amino acids. Germline values: CDR1 MGHRA, CDR2 YSYEKL.

This clonotype was counted ten times or more. The J gene is TRBJ2-7, the V gene TRBV10-2; the match to TRBD1 covers 10 bases. Trimming removed 7 bases from V and 7 bases from J; junction bases left unmatched: 10. Germline V gene sequence: CDR1 WSHSY, CDR2 SAAADI. This CDR3 contains 14 residues. The CDR3 loop is CASKIRQGAGEQYF. CDR3 in DNA: TGCGCCAGCAAAATTAGACAGGGGGCTGGGGAGCAGTACTTC.

The table lists this clonotype with many counts. The V and J genes are TRBV5-5 and TRBJ1-5; perhaps TRBD1 as D (6 bases). Germline CDR1 SGHKS, CDR2 YYEKEE (reference sequence). V shed 3 bases and J shed 4 bases, with 11 bases lying between them. The CDR3 runs to 14 residues. The CDR3 protein is CASSSDSPNQPQHF. The CDR3 DNA sequence: TGTGCCAGCAGCTCGGACAGCCCTAATCAGCCCCAGCATTTT.

This clonotype was seen repeatedly, ten times or more. The chain carries TRBV6-1 and TRBJ2-7, with a possible D match to TRBD1 (5 bases). This CDR3 has 13 residues. CDR1 MNHNS and CDR2 SASEGT come from the germline V gene. The germline V and J ends were trimmed by 6 bases and 2 bases, with 11 bases remaining between them. The CDR3 DNA follows: TGTGCCAGCAGGCAGGGTTTCCCCTACGAGCAGTACTTC. It is translated as CASRQGFPYEQYF.

This clonotype was counted ten times or more. J is TRBJ2-6 and V is TRBV10-3; D possibly corresponds to TRBD1 (5 bases). Germline-derived CDR1 and CDR2 are ENHRY and SYGVKD. CDR3 length: 15 residues. Trimming took 6 bases from V and 12 from J, leaving 21 bases between them. The CDR3 DNA sequence: TGTGCCATCAGGGTTGATAGAAGGGGCATTGGCGTCCTGACTTTC. Protein sequence: CAIRVDRRGIGVLTF.

V gene TRBV10-3 combines with J gene TRBJ1-4, with D possibly matching TRBD1 (5 bases). The CDR3 is 13 amino acids. Germline-derived CDR1 and CDR2 are ENHRY and SYGVKD. The V end was cut by 11 bases, the J end by 4 bases, with 14 bases between. The CDR3 nucleotides read TGTGCCGTGGCGACAGATGTTAATGAAAAACTGTTTTTT. It specifies CAVATDVNEKLFF.

The V gene is TRBV3-1, the J gene TRBJ1-2; D is possibly TRBD1 (6 bases). Between the trimmed V and J ends, which lost 3 bases and 4 bases, there was a span of 12 bases. The CDR3 runs 14 residues. In germline, CDR1 is LGHDT, CDR2 YNNKEL (reference sequence). CDR3 residues: CASSHRTGPYGYTF. The CDR3, as DNA: TGTGCCAGCAGCCACCGTACAGGGCCCTATGGCTACACCTTC.